This TCR beta chain was identified in a study of T cells after somatic rescue of genetic block (dated by TCRdb to about 2020). The study in broad terms: The study assessed how robust, over the long term, a T-cell system was when the system had developed through somatic rescue of a genetic block in T-cell development.

Note on this clone: Its antigen is unknown. Per-nucleotide qualities are absent, and no much larger clonotype sits a single base away.

The library was produced with the immunoSEQ multiplex PCR assay. TCRdb mirrors the immuneACCESS table, restricted to in-frame sequences. Some clones are absent from its copies; in checked studies, under half trace to an unresolved V gene, and the reason for the others is unknown. The sample has about 52,000 clones on record, around 96% of them singletons. The ten largest make up approximately 0.075% of the sample. From its cysteine to its phenylalanine, the CDR3 spans 12 amino acids. Only the CDR3 DNA is retained, 36 bases long and in frame from the first base. CDR1 and CDR2 were assigned from the germline V gene (reference sequence) as LNHDA and SQIVND. Trimming costs V 1 base and J 9 bases, and their ends lie 7 bases apart.

The sample consisted of peripheral blood mononuclear cells (PBMCs). The chain is made from TRBV19 and TRBJ2-1; a weak D assignment points to TRBD1 (6 bases agree). The TCR originated in a child in the first two years of life. The CDR3 region has the sequence CASSIVGGEQFF. The nucleotides read TGTGCCAGTAGTATAGTAGGGGGTGAGCAGTTCTTC.